One sample yielded the 29 T cell receptor beta chains listed below, sequenced in a study of blood T cells in healthy people across ages. The authors ran a second PCR of 7 to 11 cycles using a sample-barcoded 5' primer and a J-beta primer mix. Via MiXCR, TCRdb re-called the 5' RACE reads, giving one row per CDR3 protein. The sample holds 630,000 or so distinct CDR3 sequences, around 32% seen once. The specimen sequenced was blood. Source of these receptors: an elderly woman in good health.

This clonotype was recorded many times. V usage is TRBV20-1 and J usage is TRBJ1-1; 9 nucleotides agree with TRBD1. Germline lookup yields CDR1 DFQATT and CDR2 SNEGSKA (reference sequence). V lost 2 bases, J lost 2 bases, and 21 bases stayed unmatched. CDR3 size: 20 residues. The CDR3 protein is CSARPHLPGTGQADNTEAFF. In DNA form, the CDR3 reads TGCAGTGCTAGACCCCACCTTCCCGGGACAGGGCAGGCAGATAACACTGAAGCTTTCTTT.

V gene TRBV28 combines with J gene TRBJ1-1, with D unresolved. The CDR3 length is 14 residues. The V and J ends lost 5 bases and 1 base respectively, with 11 bases between them. In germline, CDR1 is MDHEN, CDR2 SYDVKM. The CDR3 spells CASSPFHENTEAFF. In DNA, the CDR3 is TGTGCCAGCAGTCCCTTTCATGAGAACACTGAAGCTTTCTTT.

On this clonotype itself: A much more abundant neighbour one base away suggests this may be a read error. The chain recombines TRBV27 with TRBJ2-7, with D possibly being TRBD1 or TRBD2 (7 bases each). Germline V gene lookup returns CDR1 MNHEY and CDR2 SMNVEV (reference sequence). This CDR3 spans 14 amino acids. The CDR3 is CASRFRGGSNEQYF. The DNA for the CDR3 is TGTGCCAGCAGGTTCAGGGGGGGCTCCAACGAGCAGTACTTC.

Ten or more counts support this clonotype. The chain carries TRBV20-1 and TRBJ2-5, with 7 bases aligning to TRBD1. Trimming cost V 3 bases and J 5 bases; bases outside gene matches: 12. CDR1 and CDR2 from the germline V gene are DFQATT and SNEGSKA (reference sequence). The CDR3 length is 15 residues. This chain's CDR3 is CSASPQGQRVETQYF. CDR3 DNA: TGCAGTGCTAGCCCACAGGGACAGAGAGTGGAGACCCAGTACTTC.

V gene TRBV3-1 combines with J gene TRBJ2-5, with a weak D call TRBD2 (5 bases). The CDR3 covers 18 residues. V lost 4 bases, J lost 5 bases, and 26 bases lay in between. Germline CDR1 LGHDT, CDR2 YNNKEL (reference sequence). CDR3 sequence: CASSLSLAGWTSRETQYF. CDR3 nucleotide sequence: TGTGCCAGCAGCCTCTCCTTGGCAGGCTGGACTTCGAGGGAGACCCAGTACTTC.

This chain links TRBV3-1 with TRBJ2-5; 9 bases fit TRBD2. The germline V gene encodes CDR1 LGHDT and CDR2 YNNKEL (reference sequence). V lost 4 bases and J lost 11; bases outside the gene matches: 14. The CDR3 runs to 15 residues. In DNA, the CDR3 is TGTGCCAGCAGCCTACAGCGGGGGGCTTGGAATGAGCAGTACTTC. This sequence encodes CASSLQRGAWNEQYF.

The chain joins TRBV2 to TRBJ2-1; the D gene is possibly TRBD2 (6 bases). This CDR3 comprises 13 residues. V was shortened by 5 bases and J by 8 bases, with 13 bases between the two germline ends. The germline CDR1 and CDR2 sequences are SNHLY and FYNNEI. The CDR3 sequence is CASSSASVDEQFF. In DNA form, the CDR3 reads TGTGCCAGCAGTTCAGCTAGCGTAGATGAGCAGTTCTTC. Drawing the rest from reference TRBV2 and TRBJ2-1, the complete variable domain is EPEVTQTPSHQVTQMGQEVILRCVPISNHLYFYWYRQILGQKVEFLVSFYNNEISEKSEIFDDQFSVERPDGSNFTLKIRSTKLEDSAMYFCASSSASVDEQFFGPGTRLTVL.

The chain uses TRBV30 and TRBJ1-1, with D perhaps TRBD1 (5 bases). CDR1 and CDR2 (germline): GTSNPN, SVGIG (reference sequence). This CDR3 is built from 12 residues. V lost 3 bases and J 1 base, leaving 6 bases between the germline ends. CDR3: CAWRRGNTEAFF. The CDR3 DNA sequence: TGTGCCTGGAGAAGGGGGAACACTGAAGCTTTCTTT.

There are many counts of this clonotype. The chain uses TRBV7-3 and TRBJ2-5; perhaps D is TRBD1 or TRBD2 (5 bases each). This CDR3 region has 16 residues. With 5 bases removed from V and 5 bases from J, the gap between germline ends came to 21 bases. From germline, CDR1 is SGHTA and CDR2 FQGTGA. The CDR3 reads CASSLSLRGVGETQYF. The CDR3 coding sequence is TGTGCCAGCAGCCTATCGTTACGAGGGGTGGGTGAGACCCAGTACTTC.

This sequence joins TRBV7-2 and TRBJ1-2, with D perhaps TRBD1 (6 bases). Germline V gives CDR1 SGHTA, CDR2 FQGNSA. This CDR3 is 12 amino acids long. Trimming removed 8 bases at V and 3 bases at J, with 10 bases between. The CDR3 reads CASYRQDYGYTF. DNA of the CDR3: TGTGCCAGCTACCGACAGGACTATGGCTACACCTTC.

With regard to this clonotype: A much more abundant neighbour one base away suggests this may be a read error. The V gene is TRBV7-9, the J gene TRBJ1-1, with D perhaps TRBD1 (5 bases). This CDR3 is 11 amino acids long. Germline-derived CDR1 and CDR2 are SEHNR and FQNEAQ (reference sequence). DNA of the CDR3: TGTGCCAGCGGCTTCCGGGACCAAGCTTTCTTT. This codes for CASGFRDQAFF.

This clonotype has ten or more counts. The chain is built from TRBV12-3 or TRBV12-4 and TRBJ2-1; 7 positions match TRBD1. The CDR3 covers 16 residues. V shed 6 bases and J 0 bases; nucleotides not matched to a gene: 8. This CDR3 is CASRRQGDGSYNEQFF. In nucleotides, the CDR3 is TGTGCCAGCAGGCGACAGGGAGACGGCTCCTACAATGAGCAGTTCTTC.

There are a few counts of this clonotype. With a much larger clone just one base away, this may be a read error. The chain is built from TRBV5-1 and TRBJ2-3, with a weak D call TRBD1 (5 bases). CDR1 and CDR2 from the germline V gene are SGHRS and YFSETQ. The V end was cut by 3 bases, the J end by 6 bases, with 14 bases between. The CDR3 spans 14 residues. The CDR3 region is CASSWSGYSDTQYF. In DNA, the CDR3 is TGCGCCAGCAGCTGGTCAGGGTATTCGGATACGCAGTATTTT.

This clonotype was observed at least ten times. The chain uses TRBV4-1 and TRBJ2-5; D gene uncertain. This CDR3 is 14 amino acids long. Trimming pared 1 base from V and 4 bases from J, leaving 10 bases between. The germline gives CDR1 MGHRA, CDR2 YSYEKL. CDR3 loop: CASSQGGTLETQYF. CDR3 DNA: TGCGCCAGCAGCCAAGGAGGCACATTAGAGACCCAGTACTTC.

At least ten counts were recorded for this clonotype. A read error may produce the germline difference seen at one junction end. The chain combines TRBV5-1 with TRBJ2-5, with 8 bases aligning to TRBD1. The length of the CDR3 is 14 residues. The V gene's germline CDR1 is SGHRS and CDR2 YFSETQ. CDR3 DNA: TGCGCCAGCGGACGACAGGGGTTGGAAGAGACTCAGTACTTC. As protein: CASGRQGLEETQYF.

This clonotype has at least ten counts. The CDR3 coding sequence is TGCAGTGCTAGAACTAGCGGGGGGGCTCGGGAGCAGTTCTTC. Encoded protein: CSARTSGGAREQFF. The V gene is TRBV20-1, the J gene TRBJ2-1; 13 nucleotides match TRBD2. This CDR3 is built from 14 residues. The germline CDR1 and CDR2 sequences are DFQATT and SNEGSKA (reference sequence). V shed 2 bases, J shed 10 bases, and the junction held 5 bases outside the gene matches.

This clonotype was counted a few times. A read error may be the cause here, since a much bigger clone is one base away. The chain couples TRBV5-1 to TRBJ1-2; D gene unclear. The ends were cut back, 6 bases at V and 8 bases at J, with 14 bases in the middle. Germline V lookup: CDR1 SGHRS, CDR2 YFSETQ. This CDR3 is 12 amino acids long. The CDR3 sequence: CASNFDRQGYTF. The DNA of the CDR3 is TGCGCCAGCAATTTCGACCGGCAGGGCTACACCTTC.

There are a few counts of this clonotype. Compared with germline, one end of the junction differs, possibly owing to a read error. The chain uses TRBV5-6 and TRBJ2-7; D call uncertain. Germline values: CDR1 SGHDT, CDR2 YYEEEE. The CDR3 sequence is 14 residues long. The CDR3 is CGSSLRAPGYEQYF. In nucleotides, the CDR3 is TGTGGCAGCAGCTTACGGGCCCCCGGATACGAGCAGTACTTC.

The genes are TRBV7-2 and TRBJ2-7; no definite D call. The germline V and J ends were trimmed by 3 bases and 2 bases, with 14 bases remaining between them. Per germline, CDR1 SGHTA and CDR2 FQGNSA. The CDR3 has 15 residues. This CDR3 reads CASSFSLIGTYEQYF. CDR3 nucleotide sequence: TGTGCCAGCAGCTTTTCGCTCATAGGGACCTACGAGCAGTACTTC.

V and J are TRBV6-6 and TRBJ1-1, with 8 bases identical to TRBD1. The CDR3 spans 16 residues. Germline lookup yields CDR1 MNHNY and CDR2 SVGAGI (reference sequence). Unmatched junction bases numbered 5, after V lost 2 bases and J lost 0 bases. CDR3 sequence (DNA): TGTGCCAGCAGTTACGACAGGGGAATCATGAACACTGAAGCTTTCTTT. This codes for CASSYDRGIMNTEAFF.

A note on this clonotype: A read error is possible here, since a much larger clone lies one base away. The chain employs TRBV14 and TRBJ1-2; no clear D gene. This CDR3 contains 16 residues. CDR1 and CDR2 (germline): SGHDN, FVKESK. V was shortened by 1 base and J by 6 bases, with 18 bases between the two germline ends. The CDR3 DNA sequence: TGTGCCAGCAGCCAAGGGCCTTGGGCACTCGCCAATGGCTACACCTTC. Protein product: CASSQGPWALANGYTF.

V usage is TRBV2 and J usage is TRBJ2-1; 11 nucleotides match TRBD1. This CDR3 is built from 14 residues. The germline CDR1 and CDR2 sequences are SNHLY and FYNNEI. Unmatched junction bases numbered 5, after V lost 6 bases and J lost 7 bases. CDR3 loop: CASREGQGGNEQFF. The CDR3 DNA sequence: TGTGCCAGCAGGGAGGGACAGGGGGGTAATGAGCAGTTCTTC.

This chain uses TRBV24-1 with TRBJ2-5; tentatively, D is TRBD1 (5 bases). Germline loops: CDR1 KGHDR, CDR2 SFDVKD. CDR3 length: 13 amino acids. The germline V and J ends were trimmed by 5 bases and 4 bases, with 10 bases remaining between them. This CDR3 is CATSVAGIETQYF. Here the CDR3 DNA reads TGTGCCACCAGTGTAGCAGGGATAGAGACCCAGTACTTC.

On this clonotype: A read error may explain this, as a much larger clone is one base away. The chain joins TRBV6-2 or TRBV6-3 to TRBJ2-1; 9 nucleotides line up with TRBD2. Per germline, CDR1 MNHEY and CDR2 SVGEGT. The length of the CDR3 is 15 residues. The trim removed 5 bases at V and 12 bases at J, leaving 14 bases unmatched. The CDR3 here is CASSKLAGVLVWQFF. The CDR3 DNA is TGTGCCAGCAGTAAGTTAGCGGGGGTCTTGGTTTGGCAGTTCTTC.

This clonotype has at least ten counts. Germline and junction disagree at one end, which may indicate a read error. The J gene is TRBJ1-2, the V gene TRBV4-3; D gene uncertain. This CDR3 spans 14 amino acids. In germline, CDR1 is LGHNA, CDR2 YSLEER. Written as DNA, the CDR3 is TGCGCCAGCGGCCAAGATATAACGGGGAAGCGCTACACCTTC. It codes for CASGQDITGKRYTF.

This chain uses TRBV6-6 with TRBJ2-1; D uncertain. V gave up 7 bases and J gave up 10 bases, with 11 bases separating them. The CDR3 runs to 11 residues. Germline CDR1 reads MNHNY; CDR2 reads SVGAGI (reference sequence). In DNA, the CDR3 is TGTGCCAGCACCTATGCTGGCGAGCAGTTCTTC. Its translation is CASTYAGEQFF.

This clonotype came up many times. The chain couples TRBV20-1 to TRBJ2-5, with 9 bases identical to TRBD2. Germline V CDR1 and CDR2: DFQATT, SNEGSKA (reference sequence). This CDR3 region has 16 residues. V dropped 0 bases and J dropped 0; count of bases not matched to a gene: 5. The CDR3 reads CSARDSASGDQETQYF. CDR3 nucleotide sequence: TGCAGTGCTAGAGATTCAGCTAGCGGGGACCAAGAGACCCAGTACTTC.

This clonotype appeared many times. The rearrangement joins TRBV12-3 or TRBV12-4 to TRBJ2-1; weak D call: TRBD1 (6 bases). V gave up 6 bases and J gave up 4 bases, with 7 bases separating them. The CDR3 has 12 residues. The CDR3 loop reads CASRTGYNEQFF. The CDR3 DNA sequence: TGTGCCAGCAGAACAGGGTACAATGAGCAGTTCTTC.

The V gene is TRBV10-3, the J gene TRBJ2-5, with 9 bases identical to TRBD1. This CDR3 region has 16 residues. V lost 4 bases, J lost 1 base, and 7 bases stayed unmatched. Germline CDR1 ENHRY, CDR2 SYGVKD. The CDR3 coding sequence is TGTGCCATCAGTGCCGGGACAGGGACTCTCCAAGAGACCCAGTACTTC. As protein: CAISAGTGTLQETQYF.